The 14 T cell receptor beta chains below were found in one sample sequenced in a study of cytomegalovirus exposure and HLA in healthy donors. PCR employed 60 Vbeta and 13 Jbeta primers. TCRdb's copy holds only in-frame clones and misses some; the assay was immunoSEQ multiplex PCR. The table includes roughly 100,000 clones, 10% detected once. What was sequenced was PBMCs. The receptors here all came from a man in his forties in good health and CMV-seropositive.

The table lists this clone with a few counts. The chain joins TRBV2 to TRBJ1-3; D uncertain. Trimming took 3 bases from V and 0 from J, leaving 6 bases between them. CDR3 length: 14 amino acids. Germline V lookup: CDR1 SNHLY, CDR2 FYNNEI. The CDR3, as DNA: TGTGCCAGCAGTGATATCTTCTCTGGAAACACCATATATTTT. Its protein product is CASSDIFSGNTIYF.

This clone came up a few times. The chain employs TRBV9 and TRBJ1-5; D is unresolved. The CDR3 loop spans 15 amino acids. V lost 0 bases, J lost 1 base, and 8 bases lay in between. Germline CDR1 SGDLS, CDR2 YYNGEE. The CDR3 loop is CASSVAGSSNQPQHF. CDR3 in DNA: TGTGCCAGCAGCGTAGCCGGGTCGAGCAATCAGCCCCAGCATTTT.

The chain employs TRBV6-1 and TRBJ2-3, with 7 bases identical to TRBD1. Germline values: CDR1 MNHNS, CDR2 SASEGT. The J segment lost 3 bases and the V segment lost 4 bases, leaving 4 bases of the junction unmatched. The CDR3 extends over 14 amino acids. In DNA, the CDR3 is TGTGCCAGCAGTGTGACAGGGATAACAGATACGCAGTATTTT. This encodes CASSVTGITDTQYF.

Only a few counts were recorded for this clone. The chain is built from TRBV13 and TRBJ1-1; unclear D gene. Trimming removed 3 bases from V and 0 bases from J, with 8 bases in between. CDR3 length: 14 amino acids. Germline V gene sequence: CDR1 PRHDT, CDR2 FYEKMQ (reference sequence). The CDR3: CASSFSGLNTEAFF. Here the CDR3 DNA reads TGTGCCAGCAGCTTCTCAGGTCTGAACACTGAAGCTTTCTTT.

This clone was observed a handful of times. This chain uses TRBV4-1 with TRBJ2-7, with 8 bases aligning to TRBD2. V shed 2 bases and J 4 bases; nucleotides not matched to a gene: 4. The CDR3 covers 14 residues. Germline CDR1 is MGHRA and CDR2 is YSYEKL. The CDR3 coding sequence is TGCGCCAGCAGCCAACCGGGAGGGAGGTACGAGCAGTACTTC. Protein product: CASSQPGGRYEQYF.

The sample holds a few counts of this clone. V usage is TRBV4-2 and J usage is TRBJ1-2; D not resolved. The CDR3 runs 11 residues. The V gene lost 1 base and the J gene lost 6 bases, with 3 bases spanning the gap. Germline V gene data show CDR1 as LGHNA and CDR2 as YNFKEQ. CDR3 nucleotides: TGTGCCAGCAGCCAAGGTAATGGCTACACCTTC. Translating gives CASSQGNGYTF.

In DNA, the CDR3 is TGTGCCAGCAGTCCCTCCGGACAGGGGTCTTGGGAGCAGTACTTC. It specifies CASSPSGQGSWEQYF. The V gene is TRBV28, the J gene TRBJ2-7, with 9 bases lining up with TRBD1. CDR1 is MDHEN and CDR2 is SYDVKM in the germline V gene. This CDR3 has 15 amino acids. V shed 5 bases, J shed 7 bases, and the junction held 12 bases outside the gene matches.

This clone was counted only a few times. V is TRBV9 and J is TRBJ2-1, with TRBD2 identical over 7 bases. CDR1 and CDR2 from the germline V gene are SGDLS and YYNGEE. Trimming took 0 bases from V and 3 from J; bases not matched to a gene: 3. The CDR3 has 15 amino acids. CDR3 DNA sequence: TGTGCCAGCAGCGTAGACGGGGGGATCTACAATGAGCAGTTCTTC. Protein sequence: CASSVDGGIYNEQFF. The full variable domain, with the rest looked up from reference TRBV9 and TRBJ2-1, is DSGVTQTPKHLITATGQRVTLRCSPRSGDLSVYWYQQSLDQGLQFLIQYYNGEERAKGNILERFSAQQFPDLHSELNLSSLELGDSALYFCASSVDGGIYNEQFFGPGTRLTVL.

This clone was seen more than once but under ten times. The genes are TRBV5-5 and TRBJ2-7, with 7 nucleotides matching TRBD1. Germline values: CDR1 SGHKS, CDR2 YYEKEE (reference sequence). There are 15 residues in the CDR3. Unmatched junction bases numbered 10, after V lost 5 bases and J lost 2 bases. Written as DNA, the CDR3 is TGTGCCAGCAGAGGCCCCGGGACAGAAGCCTACGAGCAGTACTTC. This encodes CASRGPGTEAYEQYF.

The chain uses TRBV7-8 and TRBJ2-7; 8 bases are a match to TRBD2. V was clipped by 0 bases and J by 4 bases; unmatched bases: 8. Germline V CDR1 and CDR2: SGHVS, FQNEAQ. The CDR3 is made up of 16 amino acids. CDR3 protein: CASSLASPGGPYEQYF. The CDR3 DNA follows: TGTGCCAGCAGCTTAGCTAGTCCGGGAGGGCCGTACGAGCAGTACTTC. Full variable domain (rest looked up from reference TRBV7-8 and TRBJ2-7): GAGVSQSPRYKVAKRGQDVALRCDPISGHVSLFWYQQALGQGPEFLTYFQNEAQLDKSGLPSDRFFAERPEGSVSTLKIQRTQQEDSAVYLCASSLASPGGPYEQYFGPGTRLTVT.

This clone was observed a few times. This chain uses TRBV9 with TRBJ1-4; D is ambiguous. Trimming pared 3 bases from V and 0 bases from J, leaving 12 bases between. CDR3 length: 16 amino acids. Germline loops: CDR1 SGDLS, CDR2 YYNGEE. The CDR3 DNA is TGTGCCAGCAGCGGTCACTCGGGGACAACTAATGAAAAACTGTTTTTT. Its protein is CASSGHSGTTNEKLFF.

This clone has a handful of counts. The V and J genes are TRBV28 and TRBJ2-3, with D possibly being TRBD1 (6 bases). Germline CDR1 is MDHEN and CDR2 is SYDVKM. This CDR3 has 16 residues. The V gene lost 3 bases and the J gene lost 4 bases, with 17 bases spanning the gap. As DNA, the CDR3 is TGTGCCAGCAGTTTTTCCCGGGACACGGAGGCAGATACGCAGTATTTT. As protein: CASSFSRDTEADTQYF.

The chain has TRBV13 and TRBJ2-1, with D tentatively TRBD1 (6 bases). The CDR3 is 14 amino acids. V shed 5 bases and J shed 2 bases, with 10 bases lying between them. In germline, CDR1 is PRHDT, CDR2 FYEKMQ (reference sequence). The DNA for the CDR3 is TGTGCCAGCAGCCCGGACAGACCCTACAATGAGCAGTTCTTC. Its protein is CASSPDRPYNEQFF. Looking up the rest from reference TRBV13 and TRBJ2-1 gives the full variable domain: AAGVIQSPRHLIKEKRETATLKCYPIPRHDTVYWYQQGPGQDPQFLISFYEKMQSDKGSIPDRFSAQQFSDYHSELNMSSLELGDSALYFCASSPDRPYNEQFFGPGTRLTVL.

This clone was seen a handful of times. This chain's CDR3 is CAVRLGYTGELFF. The CDR3 region has the DNA TGTGCCGTTAGATTGGGCTACACCGGGGAGCTGTTTTTT. The chain links TRBV27 to TRBJ2-2, with no clear D. CDR1 is MNHEY, CDR2 SMNVEV, per germline (reference sequence). This CDR3 region has 13 residues. With 11 bases removed from V and 3 bases from J, the gap between germline ends came to 13 bases.